Each of the 30 T cell receptor beta chains below was sequenced from the same sample in a study of shared T cell receptors in the human thymus. The table came from immunoSEQ multiplex PCR; TCRdb's copy has only in-frame clones and leaves some out. The sample records over 650,000 clones, around 87% being singletons. These data were likewise used in another study, on human thymus T cells.

The specimen was thymocytes. These receptor sequences come from a boy younger than two with a congenital heart defect.

Turning to this clone: Relative to the germline gene, one junction end is altered; a read error may explain this. Other DNA variants within this sample encode the same CDR3. The V call is TRBV9, the J call TRBJ1-1, with D possibly TRBD1 on 6 matching bases. The CDR3 runs 19 residues. Per germline, CDR1 SGDLS and CDR2 YYNGEE. The CDR3 DNA reads TGTGCCAGCAGCGCCACCGGGACACCAAACTTGGAGCCGAACACTGAAGCTTTTTTT. Its translation: CASSATGTPNLEPNTEAFF. Using reference TRBV9 and TRBJ1-1 for the parts outside the CDR3, the full variable domain is DSGVTQTPKHLITATGQRVTLRCSPRSGDLSVYWYQQSLDQGLQFLIQYYNGEERAKGNILERFSAQQFPDLHSELNLSSLELGDSALYFCASSATGTPNLEPNTEAFFGQGTRLTVV.

The gene calls are TRBV27 and TRBJ1-1, with a possible D match to TRBD1 (6 bases). The V and J ends lost 6 bases and 5 bases respectively, with 13 bases between them. This CDR3 region has 13 residues. The germline V gene encodes CDR1 MNHEY and CDR2 SMNVEV (reference sequence). This CDR3 reads CASRQGDGTEAFF. The CDR3 DNA reads as TGTGCCAGCAGACAGGGAGATGGGACTGAAGCTTTCTTT.

The CDR3: CASSLVFTGELFF. Written as DNA, the CDR3 is TGTGCCAGCAGCTTGGTCTTCACCGGGGAGCTGTTTTTT. The chain couples TRBV5-5 to TRBJ2-2; D gene ambiguous. V was pared by 0 bases and J by 4 bases, with 4 bases between. This CDR3 has 13 amino acids. From germline, CDR1 is SGHKS and CDR2 YYEKEE (reference sequence).

The chain couples TRBV5-1 to TRBJ2-7, with TRBD1 matching 9 bases. The germline V gene encodes CDR1 SGHRS and CDR2 YFSETQ. The junction had 8 bases not matched to a gene; V was cut back by 3 bases and J by 1 base. This CDR3 has 16 amino acids. CDR3 DNA: TGCGCCAGCAGCTCCTCCGGGACAGGGATATCCTACGAGCAGTACTTC. The encoded protein is CASSSSGTGISYEQYF.

The chain links TRBV2 to TRBJ2-1, with a possible D match to TRBD2 (6 bases). Germline V gene lookup returns CDR1 SNHLY and CDR2 FYNNEI. The CDR3 totals 18 residues. V was cut by 7 bases and J by 0 bases, with 22 bases left in between. The DNA for the CDR3 is TGTGCCAGCAAGGGTAGCGGAGGGATTTTGAGCTCCTACAATGAGCAGTTCTTC. The encoded protein is CASKGSGGILSSYNEQFF.

The chain uses TRBV14 and TRBJ2-7, with a tentative D call TRBD2 (7 bases). The CDR3 is 16 amino acids. Germline-derived CDR1 and CDR2 are SGHDN and FVKESK. V shed 1 base and J shed 4 bases, with 17 bases lying between them. The CDR3 DNA sequence: TGTGCCAGCAGCCAAGCGGGGGCGGGGGTCGAGTACGAGCAGTACTTC. Encoded protein: CASSQAGAGVEYEQYF.

This clone was detected only a few times. Here the CDR3 reads CASSPQDTGELFF. The CDR3 coding sequence is TGTGCCAGCTCACCTCAGGACACCGGGGAGCTGTTTTTT. The chain uses TRBV18 and TRBJ2-2; no reliable D call. CDR1 and CDR2 (germline): KGHSH, LQKENI. The CDR3 is 13 amino acids. V lost 3 bases, J lost 3 bases, and 5 bases lay in between.

Comments on this clone: Other DNA sequences from this sample encode an identical CDR3 as well. The genes are TRBV9 and TRBJ2-3, with D unclear. The CDR3 extends over 12 amino acids. Trimming left V 0 bases short and J 4 bases short, with 3 bases between. The V gene's germline CDR1 is SGDLS and CDR2 YYNGEE. The CDR3 spells CASSVASDTQYF. The CDR3 DNA sequence: TGTGCCAGCAGCGTAGCGTCAGATACGCAGTATTTT.

The V gene is TRBV15, the J gene TRBJ2-1, with D possibly being TRBD2 (6 bases). V lost 2 bases and J lost 4, with 18 bases in between. The CDR3 runs to 17 residues. Germline CDR1 LNHNV, CDR2 YYDKDF (reference sequence). DNA of the CDR3: TGTGCCACCAGCAGATTCACCCCGGGGAGGACGTACAATGAGCAGTTCTTC. It specifies CATSRFTPGRTYNEQFF.

The CDR3 DNA follows: TGTGCCAGCAGTCGGGACCGGGAGAAGCCCCAGCATTTT. The encoded protein is CASSRDREKPQHF. V and J are TRBV27 and TRBJ1-5; maybe TRBD1 (5 bases). V dropped 5 bases and J dropped 8 bases, with 13 bases sitting between them. There are 13 residues in the CDR3. The germline V gene has CDR1 MNHEY and CDR2 SMNVEV (reference sequence).

The chain employs TRBV27 and TRBJ2-5; 8 bases fit TRBD2. The CDR3 covers 15 residues. The J segment lost 4 bases and the V segment lost 3 bases, leaving 7 bases of the junction unmatched. CDR1 is MNHEY and CDR2 is SMNVEV in the germline V gene (reference sequence). The CDR3 DNA reads as TGTGCCAGCAGTTTGATGGGGGCGGGAGGAGAGACCCAGTACTTC. Its protein is CASSLMGAGGETQYF.

CDR3 sequence: CASSPTGQGSGYTF. The CDR3 DNA reads TGTGCCAGCAGCCCGACGGGACAAGGTTCGGGCTACACCTTC. The J gene is TRBJ1-2, the V gene TRBV14, with a possible D match to TRBD1 (6 bases). Trimming cost V 4 bases and J 8 bases, with 17 bases left between them. Germline-derived CDR1 and CDR2 are SGHDN and FVKESK. The CDR3 consists of 14 residues. The full variable domain, in which reference TRBV14 and TRBJ1-2 provide the parts outside the CDR3, is EAGVTQFPSHSVIEKGQTVTLRCDPISGHDNLYWYRRVMGKEIKFLLHFVKESKQDESGMPNNRFLAERTGGTYSTLKVQPAELEDSGVYFCASSPTGQGSGYTFGSGTRLTVV.

The chain employs TRBV27 and TRBJ1-1; D is undetermined. The CDR3 has 13 amino acids. Germline loops: CDR1 MNHEY, CDR2 SMNVEV (reference sequence). Trimming took 6 bases from V and 6 from J, leaving 14 bases between them. CDR3 protein: CASRPSVGPEAFF. CDR3 nucleotides: TGTGCCAGCAGACCCTCGGTCGGTCCTGAAGCTTTCTTT.

V gene TRBV28 combines with J gene TRBJ2-1; weak D call: TRBD2 (5 bases). This CDR3 is 15 amino acids long. V lost 3 bases to trimming and J lost 2 bases, with 11 bases between them. The V gene's germline CDR1 is MDHEN and CDR2 SYDVKM. CDR3 protein: CASSFAGDPYNEQFF. CDR3 nucleotides: TGTGCCAGCAGTTTTGCCGGGGATCCCTACAATGAGCAGTTCTTC.

Comment on this clone: The junction and the germline gene differ at one end; a read error may be behind it. The V and J genes are TRBV5-6 and TRBJ2-7, with D perhaps TRBD2 (5 bases). The CDR3 sequence is 14 residues long. The germline gives CDR1 SGHDT, CDR2 YYEEEE. The CDR3 loop reads CAGSLERASYEQYF. The DNA for the CDR3 is TGTGCCGGCAGCTTGGAGAGGGCATCCTACGAGCAGTACTTC.

The chain joins TRBV7-9 to TRBJ1-2, with TRBD1 as a possible D gene (6 bases). This CDR3 is built from 14 residues. V lost 5 bases, J lost 4 bases, and 14 bases lay in between. Germline V gives CDR1 SEHNR, CDR2 FQNEAQ (reference sequence). CDR3 protein: CASSQIRDTYGYTF. CDR3 nucleotides: TGTGCCAGCAGCCAAATCCGGGACACCTATGGCTACACCTTC.

The V and J genes are TRBV5-1 and TRBJ2-1; 9 bases agree with TRBD2. This CDR3 spans 17 amino acids. In germline, CDR1 is SGHRS, CDR2 YFSETQ. Trimming took 0 bases from V and 0 from J; bases not matched to a gene: 4. The CDR3 loop reads CASSLVVSGSSYNEQFF. The CDR3 nucleotides are TGCGCCAGCAGCTTGGTGGTTAGCGGGAGCTCCTACAATGAGCAGTTCTTC. The variable domain in full, with the rest retrieved from reference TRBV5-1 and TRBJ2-1, is KAGVTQTPRYLIKTRGQQVTLSCSPISGHRSVSWYQQTPGQGLQFLFEYFSETQRNKGNFPGRFSGRQFSNSRSEMNVSTLELGDSALYLCASSLVVSGSSYNEQFFGPGTRLTVL.

The chain uses TRBV6-5 and TRBJ1-2, with 9 bases fitting TRBD1. Germline-derived CDR1 and CDR2 are MNHEY and SVGAGI. The CDR3 covers 15 residues. V lost 4 bases and J lost 4; bases outside the gene matches: 7. This CDR3 reads CASSSGQGVVYGYTF. The CDR3 DNA reads as TGTGCCAGCAGTTCGGGACAGGGAGTCGTCTATGGCTACACCTTC.

This rearrangement joins TRBV7-8 to TRBJ2-3, with TRBD2 identical over 8 bases. Trimming cost V 0 bases and J 5 bases; bases outside gene matches: 13. This CDR3 comprises 18 residues. The germline V gene encodes CDR1 SGHVS and CDR2 FQNEAQ. The CDR3 sequence: CASSLACIGRDSGDTQYF. Written as DNA, the CDR3 is TGTGCCAGCAGCTTAGCCTGTATCGGGAGGGATTCGGGAGATACGCAGTATTTT.

This clone has just one count. This sequence joins TRBV2 and TRBJ2-5; D ambiguous. This CDR3 has 18 residues. Looked up from germline, CDR1 is SNHLY and CDR2 is FYNNEI. Trimming cost V 3 bases and J 0 bases, with 20 bases left between them. The CDR3 loop reads CASSDDPWAPKNQETQYF. Here the CDR3 DNA reads TGTGCCAGCAGTGACGACCCTTGGGCCCCCAAAAACCAAGAGACCCAGTACTTC.

The chain is built from TRBV2 and TRBJ1-1; perhaps TRBD1 as D (6 bases). Germline CDR1 and CDR2: SNHLY and FYNNEI. V was shortened by 4 bases and J by 1 base, with 13 bases between the two germline ends. The CDR3 sequence is 15 residues long. CDR3 in amino acids: CASSGPEQGNTEAFF. The CDR3 DNA sequence: TGTGCCAGCAGTGGACCTGAACAGGGGAACACTGAAGCTTTCTTT.

This clone was observed once. The chain combines TRBV4-1 with TRBJ1-6, with 8 positions matching TRBD1. Germline CDR1 reads MGHRA; CDR2 reads YSYEKL. CDR3 length: 15 residues. V dropped 4 bases and J dropped 8; count of bases not matched to a gene: 7. The chain's CDR3 is CASSPQTGGDSPLHF. The CDR3 DNA follows: TGCGCCAGCAGCCCTCAAACAGGGGGGGATTCACCCCTCCACTTT.

The chain combines TRBV4-1 with TRBJ1-2, with TRBD1 identical over 7 bases. V was pared by 1 base and J by 6 bases, with 2 bases of the junction left unmatched. CDR1 is MGHRA and CDR2 is YSYEKL in the germline V gene. The CDR3 is 13 amino acids. Here the CDR3 DNA reads TGCGCCAGCAGCCAAGTGCAGGGGGATGGCTACACCTTC. Its translation: CASSQVQGDGYTF.

The rearrangement joins TRBV5-1 to TRBJ2-1, with TRBD2 matching over 8 bases. V trimming: 0 bases; J trimming: 15 bases; junction bases outside the gene matches: 8. The germline CDR1 and CDR2 sequences are SGHRS and YFSETQ. The CDR3 extends over 13 amino acids. The CDR3 reads CASSLGLALLRFF. CDR3 coding DNA: TGCGCCAGCAGCTTGGGACTAGCGCTCTTAAGGTTCTTC.

The rearrangement uses TRBV2 and TRBJ1-5; TRBD1 matches at 8 bases. In germline, CDR1 is SNHLY, CDR2 FYNNEI. The CDR3 is 14 amino acids. The V and J ends lost 6 bases and 2 bases, in that order; junction bases with no gene match: 3. The CDR3 protein is CASRDRGGNQPQHF. CDR3 DNA sequence: TGTGCCAGCAGAGACAGGGGTGGCAATCAGCCCCAGCATTTT.

The genes are TRBV28 and TRBJ2-1; 11 positions match TRBD2. The trim removed 3 bases at V and 7 bases at J, leaving 11 bases unmatched. The CDR3 spans 17 residues. Germline loops: CDR1 MDHEN, CDR2 SYDVKM. The CDR3 region is CASSLGSGGAGVNEQFF. The DNA for the CDR3 is TGTGCCAGCAGTTTGGGTAGCGGGGGGGCCGGAGTGAATGAGCAGTTCTTC.

The chain employs TRBV25-1 and TRBJ2-7; perhaps TRBD1 as D (6 bases). CDR1 MGHDK and CDR2 SYGVNS come from the germline V gene. CDR3 length: 18 amino acids. The ends were cut back, 2 bases at V and 0 bases at J, with 20 bases in the middle. The CDR3 sequence is CASSEEGQGWPGSYEQYF. CDR3 sequence (DNA): TGTGCCAGCAGTGAAGAAGGGCAGGGGTGGCCGGGCTCCTACGAGCAGTACTTC.

The chain couples TRBV30 to TRBJ2-3; the match to TRBD2 covers 8 bases. This CDR3 contains 15 residues. The V segment lost 1 base and the J segment 1 base; nucleotides outside the gene matches: 4. In germline, CDR1 is GTSNPN, CDR2 SVGIG (reference sequence). The CDR3 spells CAWSGKRERTDTQYF. Here the CDR3 DNA reads TGTGCCTGGAGTGGTAAGCGGGAGCGCACAGATACGCAGTATTTT.

The chain joins TRBV28 to TRBJ2-7; 7 positions agree with TRBD2. The CDR3 has 14 amino acids. J gave up 0 bases and V 6 bases, and 5 bases lay outside the gene matches. The germline V gene has CDR1 MDHEN and CDR2 SYDVKM. Here the CDR3 reads CASSPPGGSYEQYF. In DNA form, the CDR3 reads TGTGCCAGCAGCCCACCGGGGGGCTCCTACGAGCAGTACTTC. Full variable domain (outside the CDR3, taken from reference TRBV28 and TRBJ2-7): DVKVTQSSRYLVKRTGEKVFLECVQDMDHENMFWYRQDPGLGLRLIYFSYDVKMKEKGDIPEGYSVSREKKERFSLILESASTNQTSMYLCASSPPGGSYEQYFGPGTRLTVT.

This chain connects TRBV7-7 to TRBJ2-5; D is uncertain. This CDR3 comprises 16 residues. V was clipped by 4 bases and J by 0 bases, with 15 bases between them. Germline V gene lookup returns CDR1 SSHAT and CDR2 FNYEAQ (reference sequence). In DNA form, the CDR3 reads TGTGCCAGCAGCTCCGCGCGATTCTTAGACCAAGAGACCCAGTACTTC. This translates into CASSSARFLDQETQYF.